This T cell receptor beta chain was sequenced for a study of cytomegalovirus exposure and HLA in healthy donors. General study results and limits: A highly shared variant cluster was judged a likely technical artifact. Reportedly, HLA-A and HLA-B alleles of most subjects were accurately predicted from TCR beta.

Remarks on this clone: Its antigen is still unknown.

The PCR had 60 Vbeta and 13 Jbeta primers. Here immunoSEQ multiplex PCR was the method, and the copy in TCRdb shows in-frame clones only, minus some. The repertoire includes some 180,000 clones, around 75% of them detected once, and about 2.3% sits in the top ten. V was clipped by 2 bases and J by 3 bases; unmatched bases: 1. The germline V gene has CDR1 SGHRS and CDR2 YFSETQ. This CDR3 is 13 amino acids long. This TCR came from a male donor in good health and CMV-seronegative. What was sequenced was PBMCs. The chain carries TRBV5-1 and TRBJ2-5; 7 nucleotides align to TRBD1. Written as DNA, the CDR3 is TGCGCCAGCAGCTTCGGGACAGAAGAGACCCAGTACTTC. This codes for CASSFGTEETQYF.